The 9 T cell receptor beta chains reported below all come from one sample, sequenced in a study of cytotoxic CD8 clonotypes in ibrutinib-treated CLL. This table comes from immunoSEQ multiplex PCR, and its TCRdb copy is limited to in-frame clones, with some not included. The repertoire consists of over 150,000 clones, with about 80% occurring once and the leading ten covering roughly 2%. The sample consisted of PBMCs, taken after 12 months of ibrutinib treatment. Every receptor here comes from a human donor with chronic lymphocytic leukemia.

Of note for this clone: At the DNA level, this CDR3 is encoded by other sequences in the same sample as well. The gene calls are TRBV2 and TRBJ1-1, with no clear D. The ends were cut back, 7 bases at V and 8 bases at J, with 11 bases in the middle. Germline V gene data show CDR1 as SNHLY and CDR2 as FYNNEI. The CDR3 runs to 11 residues. The DNA of the CDR3 is TGTGCCAGCACACTCCGGGCGGAAGCTTTCTTT. Protein product: CASTLRAEAFF.

The chain carries TRBV10-3 and TRBJ2-6; 8 bases fit TRBD1. In germline, CDR1 is ENHRY, CDR2 SYGVKD. V lost 8 bases, J lost 0 bases, and 6 bases stayed unmatched. This CDR3 has 16 residues. For the CDR3, the DNA is TGTGCCATCCGCCCCGGGACAGGCTCTGGGGCCAACGTCCTGACTTTC. Protein: CAIRPGTGSGANVLTF.

In its sample, this clone was seen once. The chain couples TRBV7-2 to TRBJ2-5; TRBD2 might be the D (7 bases). CDR3 length equals 14 residues. V lost 8 bases and J lost 5, with 18 bases in between. The V gene's germline CDR1 is SGHTA and CDR2 FQGNSA. CDR3 in amino acids: CASRGGGRVETQYF. The CDR3 region has the DNA TGTGCCAGCCGTGGGGGCGGGAGAGTGGAGACCCAGTACTTC.

This chain uses TRBV5-1 with TRBJ2-5; maybe TRBD1 (5 bases). V was pared by 3 bases and J by 2 bases, with 11 bases between. Germline CDR1 is SGHRS and CDR2 is YFSETQ. CDR3 size: 14 residues. The CDR3 DNA sequence: TGCGCCAGCAGCTCCCGACAGATTCAAGAGACCCAGTACTTC. The encoded protein is CASSSRQIQETQYF. The variable domain in full, with the rest retrieved from reference TRBV5-1 and TRBJ2-5, is KAGVTQTPRYLIKTRGQQVTLSCSPISGHRSVSWYQQTPGQGLQFLFEYFSETQRNKGNFPGRFSGRQFSNSRSEMNVSTLELGDSALYLCASSSRQIQETQYFGPGTRLLVL.

This clone turned up a few times. The rearrangement links TRBV4-3 to TRBJ2-1; either TRBD1 or TRBD2 may supply D (6 bases each). V was clipped by 0 bases and J by 6 bases, with 12 bases between them. The CDR3 is made up of 15 amino acids. In germline, CDR1 is LGHNA, CDR2 YSLEER. CDR3 sequence reads: CASSQDRGRGNEQFF. CDR3 bases: TGCGCCAGCAGCCAAGATCGGGGGCGAGGCAATGAGCAGTTCTTC.

The gene calls are TRBV21-1 and TRBJ2-2; no DNA check was done on the table's D call, TRBD2. TRBV21-1 constitutes a pseudogene. This CDR3 is built from 17 residues. CDR3 in amino acids: CASSVIYCDLNTGELFF. CDR3 sequence (DNA): TGTGCCAGCAGCGTGATCTACTGCGATTTGAACACCGGGGAGCTGTTTTTT.

This clone showed up just a few times. CDR3 sequence (DNA): TGCGCCAGCAGCTTGGAAGGGGGCTATGGGTCACCCCTCCACTTT. Translated: CASSLEGGYGSPLHF. This chain uses TRBV5-1 with TRBJ1-6, with TRBD1 matching over 7 bases. The germline gives CDR1 SGHRS, CDR2 YFSETQ. The junction had 7 bases not matched to a gene; V was cut back by 0 bases and J by 10 bases. This CDR3 spans 15 amino acids.

The V call is TRBV5-4, the J call TRBJ1-1; no definite D call. Trimming cost V 3 bases and J 6 bases, with 15 bases left between them. The CDR3 has 14 residues. Germline-derived CDR1 and CDR2 are SGHNT and YYREEE (reference sequence). The chain's CDR3 is CASSSQTPGAEAFF. The CDR3 DNA reads TGTGCCAGCAGCTCCCAGACACCGGGAGCTGAAGCTTTCTTT.

The gene calls are TRBV28 and TRBJ2-5; either TRBD1 or TRBD2 may fit D (6 bases each). The CDR3 runs to 14 residues. V lost 7 bases to trimming and J lost 1 base, with 13 bases between them. The germline V gene has CDR1 MDHEN and CDR2 SYDVKM. The chain's CDR3 is CASKPGGSQETQYF. As DNA, the CDR3 is TGTGCCAGCAAGCCCGGGGGCAGCCAAGAGACCCAGTACTTC.